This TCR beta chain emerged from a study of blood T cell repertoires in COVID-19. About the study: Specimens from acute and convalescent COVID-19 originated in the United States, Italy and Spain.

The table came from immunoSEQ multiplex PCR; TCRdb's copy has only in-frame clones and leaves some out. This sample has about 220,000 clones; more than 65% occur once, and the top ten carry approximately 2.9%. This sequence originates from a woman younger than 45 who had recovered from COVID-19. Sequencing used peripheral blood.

In nucleotides, the CDR3 is TGCGCCAGCAGCTTGGCCTCGTCCTATACCACAGATACGCAGTATTTT. Its translation: CASSLASSYTTDTQYF. The chain carries TRBV5-1 and TRBJ2-3; D uncertain. The CDR3 length is 16 residues. Germline lookup yields CDR1 SGHRS and CDR2 YFSETQ. Trimming took off 0 bases at V and 2 bases at J, with 13 bases between the two ends.